This T cell receptor (beta chain) is from a study of T-cell reconstitution after alpha-beta-depleted transplantation in children. CDR1 and CDR2 (germline): SGHAT, FQNNGV. The V end was cut by 5 bases, the J end by 2 bases, with 12 bases between. The CDR3 has 15 amino acids. Study-wide results and caveats: T-cell counts and diversity at one year post-transplant came mainly from newly produced T cells. Two months or so post-transplant, alpha-beta T cells reportedly derived from several hundred expanded graft clones. Elevated TCRbeta diversity at day 60 was traced, in some patients, to surviving recipient T cells and thymic progenitors.

About this clonotype: Its matching antigen is unknown.

It was with unique molecular identifiers that the TCRbeta library was prepared. TCRdb reprocessed the PCR reads via MiXCR and lists one record per CDR3 protein. The data hold 84,000 or so distinct CDR3 sequences, with 15% to 17% observed a single time. The sequence was collected from a male patient between 2 and 10 years old who had a stem cell transplant for acute lymphoblastic leukemia, so the T cells may come from the graft donor. The material was PBMCs, mostly from graft donor cells, obtained 180 days after TCRalphabeta/CD19-depleted stem cell transplant. The genes are TRBV11-2 and TRBJ2-2; D remains unclear. CDR3 nucleotides: TGTGCCAGCAGCCCTATGCTGGGAAACACCGGGGAGCTGTTTTTT. Its translation is CASSPMLGNTGELFF.